The 2 T cell receptor beta chains in this list originate from one sample, sequenced in a study of blood T cell repertoires in COVID-19. Profiling relied on immunoSEQ multiplex PCR, and the TCRdb table lists in-frame clones only, not all of them. This repertoire shows about 150,000 clones, around 90% found once; its top ten account for approximately 0.62%. Source material: peripheral blood. Source of these receptors: a man aged 55 to 69 with COVID-19, enrolled during active disease.

This clone was counted once. This chain joins TRBV3-1 (or the pseudogene TRBV3-2) and TRBJ1-3, with 9 bases fitting TRBD1. V lost 3 bases, J lost 3 bases, and 6 bases stayed unmatched. Germline V gives CDR1 LGHDT, CDR2 YNNKEL (reference sequence). The CDR3 is 16 amino acids. CDR3 amino acids: CASSQYRDRVGNTIYF. Written as DNA, the CDR3 is TGTGCCAGCAGCCAGTACCGGGACAGGGTTGGAAACACCATATATTTT.

CDR3: CASSLGTGEPQHF. CDR3 DNA: TGCGCCAGCAGCTTGGGAACAGGAGAGCCCCAGCATTTT. The rearrangement joins TRBV5-1 to TRBJ1-5; the D gene is possibly TRBD1 (5 bases). CDR1 and CDR2 from the germline V gene are SGHRS and YFSETQ. The CDR3 length is 13 residues. Trimming removed 0 bases at V and 8 bases at J, with 9 bases between.